Below, one T cell receptor beta chain is given with its context. This specimen belongs to a study of blood T cell repertoires in COVID-19. Measured with immunoSEQ multiplex PCR; TCRdb has only the in-frame clones, and not every one. This table has roughly 97,000 clones, 75% to 90% appearing once. The CDR3 sequence is 15 residues long. The germline gives CDR1 MGHRA, CDR2 YSYEKL. V lost 1 base to trimming and J lost 9 bases; unmatched junction nucleotides: 6. The clonotype comes from a man in his 60s with acute or convalescent COVID-19. The specimen sequenced was peripheral blood. The chain links TRBV4-1 to TRBJ2-2, with 9 nucleotides matching TRBD1. The CDR3 loop is CASSQGPGQGRELFF. CDR3 DNA: TGCGCCAGCAGCCAAGGTCCGGGACAGGGCAGGGAGCTGTTTTTT.